The present entry profiles one T cell receptor (beta chain) with its context. The data are from a study of blood T cell repertoires in COVID-19. Using immunoSEQ multiplex PCR, the repertoire was profiled, and TCRdb retains in-frame clones only, with some absent. Of 150,000 to 200,000 clones detected, around four fifths appear once; the ten largest clones hold roughly 17%. The germline V gene encodes CDR1 MNHEY and CDR2 SVGAGI. This CDR3 contains 15 residues. With 2 bases clipped from V and 1 base from J, the junction kept 2 bases outside the gene matches. The TCR comes from a woman in her forties or fifties who had recovered from COVID-19. The sample was PBMCs or T cells enriched from blood (not recorded which). The rearrangement joins TRBV6-5 to TRBJ1-3; 7 bases are a match to TRBD1. The CDR3 DNA reads TGTGCCAGCAGTTACCAGGGGGTGTCTGGAAACACCATATATTTT. Translated, it gives CASSYQGVSGNTIYF.